The rows below give T cell receptor beta chains drawn from one sample of a study of circulating tumor DNA in untreated peripheral T-cell lymphoma. Sequenced by immunoSEQ multiplex PCR; TCRdb stores in-frame clones only, minus some. There are thousands of clones in the sample; 55% to 70% occur only once, and 15% to 20% lies in the top ten. Material for sequencing was tumor tissue. These receptors were taken from a human donor with peripheral T-cell lymphoma. CDR3s include the opening cysteine and the closing phenylalanine or tryptophan. The order of the fields is V gene, J gene, clone size, D gene, CDR3 protein, CDR3 DNA. D genes are given only for firm matches. Not all rows give a size; the values are once, few, many and, for expanded clones, a class.

TRBV23-1	TRBJ2-3	-	-	CASSRQGGDTQYF	TGCGCCAGCAGCAGGCAGGGTGGAGATACGCAGTATTTT
TRBV23-1	TRBJ1-2	-	TRBD1	CANSWTGVYGYTF	TGCGCCAACAGCTGGACAGGGGTCTATGGCTACACCTTC
TRBV6-7	TRBJ2-1	-	TRBD2	CASSQTSGAYNEQFF	TGTGCCAGCAGTCAAACTAGCGGGGCCTACAATGAGCAGTTCTTC
TRBV11-3	TRBJ1-2	few	-	CASSAIRDWNYGYTF	TGTGCCAGCAGCGCAATCAGGGATTGGAACTATGGCTACACCTTC
TRBV5-1	TRBJ2-2	-	TRBD1	CASRQGAGAGELFF	TGCGCCAGCAGGCAGGGGGCCGGGGCCGGGGAGCTGTTTTTT
TRBV6-8	TRBJ2-1	-	TRBD2	CASRRWASGRFGSNEQFF	TGTGCCAGCAGGCGGTGGGCTAGCGGGAGATTCGGTTCCAATGAGCAGTTCTTC
TRBV19	TRBJ2-1	-	-	CASSMGDNEQFF	TGTGCCAGTAGTATGGGGGACAATGAGCAGTTCTTC
TRBV4-1	TRBJ1-2	few	-	CASSQEVRFGYTF	TGCGCCAGCAGCCAAGAGGTCAGGTTCGGCTACACCTTC
TRBV15	TRBJ1-5	-	TRBD1	CATSLRTGGLQPQHF	TGTGCCACCAGCCTTCGGACAGGGGGCCTTCAGCCCCAGCATTTT
TRBV5-1	TRBJ2-5	-	TRBD1	CASSPGQGILQQYF	TGCGCCAGCAGCCCGGGACAGGGGATACTCCAACAGTACTTC
TRBV15	TRBJ2-1	-	TRBD1	CATSGRDRGRNEQFF	TGTGCCACCAGCGGTCGGGACAGAGGGCGCAATGAGCAGTTCTTC
TRBV6-8	TRBJ1-1	once	TRBD1	CASSYYRGGGTEAFF	TGTGCCAGCAGTTACTACAGGGGCGGTGGCACTGAAGCTTTCTTT
TRBV6-8	TRBJ2-5	-	-	CAISTEGETQYF	TGTGCCATCAGTACTGAGGGAGAGACCCAGTACTTC
TRBV30	TRBJ2-5	-	-	CAWSARETQYF	TGTGCCTGGAGTGCCAGGGAGACCCAGTACTTC
TRBV6-8	TRBJ1-1	few	TRBD1	CASSARDRETEAFF	TGTGCCAGCAGTGCCCGGGACAGGGAAACTGAAGCTTTCTTT
TRBV5-1	TRBJ2-6	-	-	CASTDTGSGANVLTF	TGCGCCAGCACCGATACAGGGTCCGGGGCCAACGTCCTGACTTTC
TRBV14	TRBJ1-1	large	TRBD1	CASSDHNRGPEAFF	TGTGCCAGCAGCGACCACAACAGGGGGCCTGAAGCTTTCTTT
TRBV15	TRBJ1-4	medium-sized	-	CATSRVGVSNEKLFF	TGTGCCACCAGCAGAGTAGGGGTGTCTAATGAAAAACTGTTTTTT
TRBV19	TRBJ2-1	-	TRBD2	CASSIILPGLVFYNEQFF	TGTGCCAGTAGTATTATACTACCGGGACTAGTATTTTACAATGAGCAGTTCTTC
TRBV30	TRBJ1-1	-	-	CALWAANTEAFF	TGTGCTCTGTGGGCAGCGAACACTGAAGCTTTCTTT
TRBV7-3	TRBJ2-7	-	-	CASSLNSGHYEQYF	TGTGCCAGCAGCTTAAACAGTGGACACTACGAGCAGTACTTC
TRBV30	TRBJ1-4	-	TRBD1	CAATGTGIAKLFF	TGTGCCGCAACCGGGACAGGGATCGCAAAACTGTTTTTT
TRBV18	TRBJ1-5	-	-	CASSPGRQANQPQHF	TGTGCCAGCTCACCGGGGAGACAGGCTAATCAGCCCCAGCATTTT
TRBV29-1	TRBJ1-2	-	-	CSVEKEGNYGYTF	TGCAGCGTTGAAAAGGAAGGTAACTATGGCTACACCTTC
TRBV7-1	TRBJ2-2	-	-	CASSGPNTGELFF	TGTGCCAGCAGCGGCCCGAACACCGGGGAGCTGTTTTTT
TRBV11-3	TRBJ2-1	-	-	CASSPATGRGDEDEQFF	TGTGCCAGCAGTCCGGCGACAGGGAGGGGAGATGAGGATGAGCAGTTCTTC
TRBV11-3	TRBJ1-3	-	TRBD1	CASSSGQGVNTIYF	TGTGCCAGCAGCTCGGGACAGGGGGTAAACACCATATATTTT
TRBV6-8	TRBJ2-1	-	-	CASSLKTADNEQFF	TGTGCCAGCAGTCTTAAGACAGCCGACAATGAGCAGTTCTTC
TRBV11-3	TRBJ2-1	-	-	CASSLESTAYNEQFF	TGTGCCAGCAGCTTAGAATCCACCGCCTACAATGAGCAGTTCTTC
TRBV6-4	TRBJ2-3	-	-	CAMSSTDTQYF	TGTGCCATGTCATCGACAGATACGCAGTATTTT